A single sample is the source of the 8 T cell receptor beta chains below, sequenced in a study of blood T cell repertoires in COVID-19. Libraries were prepared by immunoSEQ multiplex PCR; TCRdb keeps only in-frame clonotypes and omits some of them. The top ten clones hold 5.5% to 6% of a sample with approximately 250,000 clones, about 83% of them seen once. Sequenced sample: peripheral blood. These receptors all stem from a woman of 80 years or more with COVID-19, enrolled during active disease.

A few counts support this clone. The chain uses TRBV10-3 and TRBJ1-1; TRBD1 matches 7 bases. Trimming at V came to 7 bases and at J to 7 bases, leaving 12 bases not matched to a gene. Germline-derived CDR1 and CDR2 are ENHRY and SYGVKD. This CDR3 has 14 amino acids. CDR3: CAITLDRAKGEAFF. In DNA, the CDR3 is TGTGCCATCACCTTAGACAGGGCAAAGGGTGAAGCTTTCTTT.

This clone was seen only a few times. This chain links TRBV29-1 with TRBJ2-7; tentative D call: TRBD1 (5 bases). The CDR3 extends over 13 amino acids. In germline, CDR1 is SQVTM, CDR2 ANQGSEA. V was shortened by 2 bases and J by 6 bases, with 14 bases between the two germline ends. CDR3 bases: TGCAGCGTTGAAATGTCACAGGATCGCGAGCAGTACTTC. Protein sequence: CSVEMSQDREQYF.

The chain is built from TRBV19 and TRBJ1-3; TRBD1 matches 7 bases. Germline V CDR1 and CDR2: LNHDA, SQIVND (reference sequence). With 6 bases clipped from V and 4 bases from J, the junction kept 6 bases outside the gene matches. This CDR3 has 14 amino acids. The CDR3 bases are TGTGCCAGTAGGACAGGGTACTCAGGAAACACCATATATTTT. It codes for CASRTGYSGNTIYF. Variable domain in full (rest from reference TRBV19 and TRBJ1-3): DGGITQSPKYLFRKEGQNVTLSCEQNLNHDAMYWYRQDPGQGLRLIYYSQIVNDFQKGDIAEGYSVSREKKESFPLTVTSAQKNPTAFYLCASRTGYSGNTIYFGEGSWLTVV.

This clone was found once. This rearrangement joins TRBV12-3 or TRBV12-4 to TRBJ1-1; no firm D call. The CDR3 consists of 13 residues. V lost 3 bases and J lost 0, with 5 bases in between. In nucleotides, the CDR3 is TGTGCCAGCAGTTTCTACGTGAACACTGAAGCTTTCTTT. This gives the protein CASSFYVNTEAFF.

CDR3 nucleotide sequence: TGTGCCAGCAGCGCTACAGGGGTCTCTGGAAACACCATATATTTT. As protein: CASSATGVSGNTIYF. V usage is TRBV3-1 (or the pseudogene TRBV3-2) and J usage is TRBJ1-3, with TRBD1 matching 7 bases. The V and J ends lost 5 bases and 0 bases, in that order; junction bases with no gene match: 4. Germline V CDR1 and CDR2: LGHDT, YNNKEL (reference sequence). There are 15 residues in the CDR3.

The J gene is TRBJ1-2, the V gene TRBV18, with 8 bases identical to TRBD1. CDR3 length equals 15 residues. Trimming cost V 3 bases and J 4 bases; bases outside gene matches: 7. CDR1 is KGHSH, CDR2 LQKENI, per germline. CDR3 loop: CASSPSKDRVYGYTF. Here the CDR3 DNA reads TGTGCCAGCTCACCCTCCAAGGACAGGGTCTATGGCTACACCTTC.

Only one count was recorded for this clone. The V call is TRBV4-2, the J call TRBJ1-2; 7 nucleotides align to TRBD1. CDR1 LGHNA and CDR2 YNFKEQ come from the germline V gene. The CDR3 loop spans 15 amino acids. V shed 3 bases and J 3 bases; nucleotides not matched to a gene: 7. The CDR3 is CASSQGPTGDYGYTF. The CDR3 region has the DNA TGTGCCAGCAGCCAGGGACCCACAGGGGACTATGGCTACACCTTC.

The chain links TRBV14 to TRBJ1-2; D not certain. CDR3 length: 13 amino acids. Trimming shortened V by 1 base and J by 8 bases, and 11 bases separated the two germline ends. Germline CDR1 reads SGHDN; CDR2 reads FVKESK. CDR3 in amino acids: CASSQGGISGYTF. CDR3 sequence (DNA): TGTGCCAGCAGCCAAGGCGGAATAAGCGGCTACACCTTC.